These 10 T cell receptor beta chains were sequenced from one sample in a study of blood T cell repertoires in COVID-19. Generated by immunoSEQ multiplex PCR, the TCRdb table keeps only in-frame clones and is missing some. The data show fewer than 350,000 clones, 75% to 90% seen once. Material: peripheral blood. These receptors came from a man aged 35 to 55 with acute or convalescent COVID-19.

The J gene is TRBJ2-7, the V gene TRBV11-2, with D perhaps matching TRBD2 (6 bases). CDR1 is SGHAT, CDR2 FQNNGV, per germline. Trimming took off 5 bases at V and 6 bases at J, with 17 bases between the two ends. The CDR3 consists of 14 residues. DNA of the CDR3: TGTGCCAGCAGCGCGGGACGGCCTGAGGGCGAGCAGTACTTC. This encodes CASSAGRPEGEQYF.

This sequence joins TRBV4-1 and TRBJ2-5; a weak D match, TRBD2 (5 bases). CDR3 length equals 13 residues. CDR1 and CDR2 (germline): MGHRA, YSYEKL. Trimming took off 1 base at V and 4 bases at J, with 7 bases between the two ends. CDR3 DNA: TGCGCCAGCAGCCAAGTGGCGGGAGAGACCCAGTACTTC. This codes for CASSQVAGETQYF.

This chain links TRBV24-1 with TRBJ2-7; D perhaps matches TRBD2 (7 bases). The CDR3 sequence is 15 residues long. CDR1 KGHDR and CDR2 SFDVKD come from the germline V gene. V was trimmed by 5 bases and J by 3 bases, leaving 16 bases between them. CDR3 bases: TGTGCCACCAGTGCAGGGGAGCGGGGAAACTACGAGCAGTACTTC. This sequence encodes CATSAGERGNYEQYF.

Worth noting for this clone: Other DNA sequences in the sample encode the same CDR3. The J gene is TRBJ1-2, the V gene TRBV6-1, with D possibly TRBD1 on 6 matching bases. V gave up 3 bases and J gave up 8 bases, with 7 bases separating them. The CDR3 runs 11 residues. CDR1 and CDR2 (germline): MNHNS, SASEGT. The CDR3 reads CASSDRGGYTF. The CDR3 region has the DNA TGTGCCAGCAGTGACAGGGGAGGCTACACCTTC.

This chain uses TRBV30 with TRBJ1-1; D unclear. Germline V gene data show CDR1 as GTSNPN and CDR2 as SVGIG (reference sequence). The CDR3 is 14 residues long. Trimming took off 3 bases at V and 0 bases at J, with 11 bases between the two ends. CDR3 DNA: TGTGCCTGGAGCTTAGTTAACTTGAACACTGAAGCTTTCTTT. Translation: CAWSLVNLNTEAFF.

This chain links TRBV5-1 with TRBJ1-1; TRBD1 is a possible D gene (6 bases). The CDR3 sequence is 15 residues long. The V end lost 3 bases, the J end lost 0 bases, and 12 bases lay between the germline ends. Germline V gives CDR1 SGHRS, CDR2 YFSETQ. CDR3 coding DNA: TGCGCCAGCAGCTCCGGACAGACTTTGAACACTGAAGCTTTCTTT. Encoded protein: CASSSGQTLNTEAFF.

The rearrangement joins TRBV7-2 to TRBJ2-2; D call uncertain. Trimming left V 0 bases short and J 4 bases short, with 12 bases between. This CDR3 spans 16 amino acids. Per germline, CDR1 SGHTA and CDR2 FQGNSA. The CDR3 spells CASSLATAYFTGELFF. Written as DNA, the CDR3 is TGTGCCAGCAGCTTAGCCACAGCCTATTTCACCGGGGAGCTGTTTTTT.

The chain is built from TRBV19 and TRBJ1-5, with no clear D. The CDR3 sequence is 14 residues long. Per the germline V gene, CDR1 is LNHDA and CDR2 is SQIVND (reference sequence). V lost 3 bases and J 0 bases, leaving 6 bases between the germline ends. The CDR3 region is CASSIFLSNQPQHF. The CDR3 bases are TGTGCCAGTAGTATTTTCCTTAGCAATCAGCCCCAGCATTTT. The complete variable domain, with remaining parts taken from reference TRBV19 and TRBJ1-5, reads DGGITQSPKYLFRKEGQNVTLSCEQNLNHDAMYWYRQDPGQGLRLIYYSQIVNDFQKGDIAEGYSVSREKKESFPLTVTSAQKNPTAFYLCASSIFLSNQPQHFGDGTRLSIL.

The chain employs TRBV2 and TRBJ1-1; no definite D call. Trimming cost V 5 bases and J 5 bases, with 18 bases left between them. CDR3 length equals 15 residues. CDR1 and CDR2 from the germline V gene are SNHLY and FYNNEI. The CDR3 reads CASSSGPGDWTEAFF. The CDR3 DNA follows: TGTGCCAGCAGTTCTGGACCCGGGGATTGGACTGAAGCTTTCTTT.

The chain joins TRBV20-1 to TRBJ2-3, with a weak D call TRBD2 (6 bases). CDR3 length equals 15 residues. V lost 3 bases and J 2 bases, leaving 15 bases between the germline ends. Germline values: CDR1 DFQATT, CDR2 SNEGSKA (reference sequence). In DNA form, the CDR3 reads TGCAGTGCTAGTGCCGGGCGGGGACCCACAGATACGCAGTATTTT. Its protein is CSASAGRGPTDTQYF.